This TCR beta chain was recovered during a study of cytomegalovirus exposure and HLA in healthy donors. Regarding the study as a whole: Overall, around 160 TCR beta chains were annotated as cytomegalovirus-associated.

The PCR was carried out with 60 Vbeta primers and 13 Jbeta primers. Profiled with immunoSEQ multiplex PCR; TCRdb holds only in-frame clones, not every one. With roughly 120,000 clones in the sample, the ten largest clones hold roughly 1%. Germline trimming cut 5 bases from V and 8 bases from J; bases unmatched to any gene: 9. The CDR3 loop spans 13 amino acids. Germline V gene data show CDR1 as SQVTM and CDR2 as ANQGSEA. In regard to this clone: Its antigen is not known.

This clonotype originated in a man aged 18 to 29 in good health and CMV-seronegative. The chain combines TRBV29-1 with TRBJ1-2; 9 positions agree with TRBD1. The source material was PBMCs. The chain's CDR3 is CSVFRDRGNGYTF. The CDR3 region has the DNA TGCAGCGTTTTCCGCGACAGGGGGAACGGCTACACCTTC.